This section outlines one T cell receptor beta chain sequence together with its context. The entry originates in a study of cytomegalovirus exposure and HLA in healthy donors. Turning to the study itself: Earlier sequencing of some 190 million T cells yielded under 120 million unique TCR beta sequences. HLA-typed donors contributed 65 million to 95 million unique TCRs, which were held in an early data release.

Trimming took off 1 base at V and 1 base at J, with 5 bases between the two ends. Per germline, CDR1 SNHLY and CDR2 FYNNEI. The CDR3 runs to 13 residues. The PCR was carried out with 60 Vbeta primers and 13 Jbeta primers. Clones were read by immunoSEQ multiplex PCR, and TCRdb kept only the in-frame ones, dropping some. The table lists 95,000 to 120,000 clones, 82% of them singletons. Sequenced: PBMCs. The sequence came from a woman aged 18-30 years in good health and CMV-seronegative. The chain combines TRBV2 with TRBJ2-7; D not resolved. The CDR3 nucleotides read TGTGCCAGCAGTGAAGGGCAGTCCTACGAGCAGTACTTC. Its translation: CASSEGQSYEQYF. Complete variable domain (other parts from reference TRBV2 and TRBJ2-7): EPEVTQTPSHQVTQMGQEVILRCVPISNHLYFYWYRQILGQKVEFLVSFYNNEISEKSEIFDDQFSVERPDGSNFTLKIRSTKLEDSAMYFCASSEGQSYEQYFGPGTRLTVT.